The clone carrying this T cell receptor (beta chain) was counted many times. What it binds is unknown. These data come from a study of T cell repertoires in cytomegalovirus infection. Overall study: Public TCR beta signatures provided an indication of both CMV infection and a matching HLA type.

TCRdb redid the calling of the reads with MiXCR, one entry per CDR3 protein. This table has hundreds of thousands of distinct CDR3 sequences, 24% appearing once. General study results and limits: Carriers of CMV plus the relevant HLA were identified by cumulative public TCR beta family frequency. HLA-C-restricted CMV clonotypes gave the most frequent clonotype in two of eight donors.

The sequencing sample was made of CD8+ T cells from PBMCs. This receptor was taken from a human donor in good health (CMV status not recorded). Some clones in this sample may be carry-over from other donors' samples.

CDR3 residues: CASSFSTSGGDYEQYV. The CDR3 region has the DNA TGTGCCAGCAGCTTTTCTACTAGCGGGGGCGACTACGAGCAGTACGTC. The chain recombines TRBV7-8 with TRBJ2-7, with TRBD2 identical over 11 bases. V lost 3 bases and J lost 3; bases outside the gene matches: 7. Germline values: CDR1 SGHVS, CDR2 FQNEAQ. This CDR3 spans 16 amino acids.